The 15 T cell receptor beta chains below come from one sample, sequenced in a study of T cell repertoires in cytomegalovirus infection. One entry per CDR3 protein, called by TCRdb with MiXCR from the reads. Among more than 400,000 distinct CDR3 sequences listed, about 30% were seen once. The material sequenced was PBMCs. The receptors were gathered from a human donor in good health (CMV status not recorded). Some clones in this sample may be carry-over from other donors' samples.

The V call is TRBV28, the J call TRBJ2-3; tentatively, D is TRBD2 (6 bases). Germline V gene lookup returns CDR1 MDHEN and CDR2 SYDVKM. Trimming removed 3 bases from V and 2 bases from J, with 15 bases in between. CDR3 length equals 16 residues. In DNA, the CDR3 is TGTGCCAGCAGTTTTGGAGGCGGGGACCTCACAGATACGCAGTATTTT. Protein: CASSFGGGDLTDTQYF. Filled out from reference TRBV28 and TRBJ2-3, the complete variable domain reads DVKVTQSSRYLVKRTGEKVFLECVQDMDHENMFWYRQDPGLGLRLIYFSYDVKMKEKGDIPEGYSVSREKKERFSLILESASTNQTSMYLCASSFGGGDLTDTQYFGPGTRLTVL.

In its sample, this clonotype was seen a few times. The rearrangement uses TRBV7-2 and TRBJ2-5, with D possibly being TRBD2 (6 bases). Germline V gene sequence: CDR1 SGHTA, CDR2 FQGNSA. Trimming took 5 bases from V and 5 from J, leaving 18 bases between them. This CDR3 comprises 15 residues. The chain's CDR3 is CASSPNWAGRETQYF. CDR3 DNA sequence: TGTGCCAGCAGCCCTAATTGGGCGGGGAGGGAGACCCAGTACTTC.

This clonotype was seen a handful of times. This chain uses TRBV12-3 or TRBV12-4 with TRBJ1-3, with D possibly TRBD1 on 5 matching bases. V was trimmed by 5 bases and J by 4 bases, leaving 18 bases between them. The CDR3 spans 16 residues. As DNA, the CDR3 is TGTGCCAGCAGTCTAACCCCCAGGGAGTACGGAAACACCATATATTTT. It specifies CASSLTPREYGNTIYF.

This chain connects TRBV29-1 to TRBJ2-7, with D perhaps matching TRBD1 (5 bases). V shed 7 bases and J shed 2 bases, with 12 bases lying between them. The CDR3 spans 12 residues. The germline V gene encodes CDR1 SQVTM and CDR2 ANQGSEA. The CDR3 loop is CSAQGPAYEQYV. DNA of the CDR3: TGCAGCGCCCAGGGTCCTGCCTACGAGCAGTACGTC.

This clonotype showed up just a few times. V usage is TRBV7-6 and J usage is TRBJ2-1, with a tentative D call TRBD2 (5 bases). The CDR3 has 15 residues. Germline V lookup: CDR1 SGHVS, CDR2 FNYEAQ. V was pared by 1 base and J by 9 bases, with 16 bases between. The CDR3 is CASSLGYAGRGEQFF. The CDR3, as DNA: TGTGCCAGCAGCTTAGGGTACGCCGGTCGGGGTGAGCAGTTCTTC.

V usage is TRBV6-2 or TRBV6-3 and J usage is TRBJ2-1; D is possibly TRBD1 (6 bases). Between the trimmed V and J ends, which lost 2 bases and 8 bases, there was a span of 19 bases. CDR3 length equals 16 residues. Germline CDR1 is MNHEY and CDR2 is SVGEGT. CDR3 DNA: TGTGCCAGCAGTTACAGGGGGAGAAACAGGGTCCATGAGCAGTTCTTC. Its translation: CASSYRGRNRVHEQFF.

The chain links TRBV11-3 to TRBJ1-6; D call uncertain. CDR3 size: 13 residues. Trimming stripped 5 bases from V and 10 bases from J, with 12 bases between. Germline assignment: CDR1 SGHNT and CDR2 YENEEA. The DNA of the CDR3 is TGTGCCAGCAGCCCTAGTCCCACCTCACCCCTCCACTTT. This gives the protein CASSPSPTSPLHF.

The rearrangement links TRBV12-3 or TRBV12-4 to TRBJ2-3; no clear D gene. The CDR3 is made up of 13 amino acids. Trimming shortened V by 5 bases and J by 4 bases, and 10 bases separated the two germline ends. DNA for the CDR3: TGTGCCAGCAGTCCCCGGATAGCAGATACGCAGTATTTT. Encoded protein: CASSPRIADTQYF.

This chain uses TRBV7-9 with TRBJ2-4; 9 bases agree with TRBD1. The junction had 1 base not matched to a gene; V was cut back by 4 bases and J by 6 bases. The CDR3 is 13 amino acids. Germline V gene sequence: CDR1 SEHNR, CDR2 FQNEAQ (reference sequence). The DNA for the CDR3 is TGTGCCAGCAGCTCGACAGGGGGAAACATTCAGTACTTC. This codes for CASSSTGGNIQYF. The full variable domain, rest sourced from reference TRBV7-9 and TRBJ2-4, is DTGVSQNPRHKITKRGQNVTFRCDPISEHNRLYWYRQTLGQGPEFLTYFQNEAQLEKSRLLSDRFSAERPKGSFSTLEIQRTEQGDSAMYLCASSSTGGNIQYFGAGTRLSVL.

The chain links TRBV29-1 to TRBJ2-1, with D maybe TRBD2 (5 bases). The CDR3 loop spans 12 amino acids. V gave up 2 bases and J gave up 7 bases, with 9 bases separating them. Per germline, CDR1 SQVTM and CDR2 ANQGSEA. In DNA, the CDR3 is TGCAGCGTTGAAAGCGGCCCAAATGAGCAGTTCTTC. Encoded protein: CSVESGPNEQFF.

This chain links TRBV7-2 with TRBJ2-3; 10 bases are a match to TRBD2. Germline CDR1 SGHTA, CDR2 FQGNSA. The CDR3 length is 17 residues. With 1 base clipped from V and 4 bases from J, the junction kept 8 bases outside the gene matches. CDR3 nucleotides: TGTGCCAGCAGCTTAGGAGCGGGAGGGCCAAACGCAGATACGCAGTATTTT. This translates into CASSLGAGGPNADTQYF.

V and J are TRBV27 and TRBJ2-6; D call uncertain. Per germline, CDR1 MNHEY and CDR2 SMNVEV (reference sequence). CDR3 length equals 14 residues. Trimming took 5 bases from V and 0 from J, leaving 5 bases between them. The CDR3 is CASSHSSGANVLTF. In nucleotides, the CDR3 is TGTGCCAGCAGTCATAGCTCTGGGGCCAACGTCCTGACTTTC.

This chain joins TRBV12-3 or TRBV12-4 and TRBJ2-1; 8 nucleotides match TRBD2. This CDR3 contains 15 residues. V shed 3 bases, J shed 8 bases, and the junction held 9 bases outside the gene matches. The CDR3 reads CASSLGTRTSDEQFF. DNA for the CDR3: TGTGCCAGCAGTTTGGGGACTAGGACTTCGGATGAGCAGTTCTTC.

The chain couples TRBV6-6 to TRBJ1-1; no reliable D call. This CDR3 is 15 amino acids long. Germline values: CDR1 MNHNY, CDR2 SVGAGI (reference sequence). The V and J ends lost 5 bases and 3 bases respectively, with 16 bases between them. The CDR3 region has the DNA TGTGCCAGCAGTCTCTTCTCCGGCGCGTACACTGAAGCTTTCTTT. Translation: CASSLFSGAYTEAFF.

This clonotype has just a few counts. V and J are TRBV2 and TRBJ2-3; D gene uncertain. V lost 10 bases, J lost 2 bases, and 16 bases lay in between. The CDR3 spans 14 residues. The V gene's germline CDR1 is SNHLY and CDR2 FYNNEI. The CDR3 here is CATSATPYTDTQYF. The CDR3 DNA is TGTGCCACCTCAGCGACACCATACACAGATACGCAGTATTTT. Full variable domain (missing parts from reference TRBV2 and TRBJ2-3): EPEVTQTPSHQVTQMGQEVILRCVPISNHLYFYWYRQILGQKVEFLVSFYNNEISEKSEIFDDQFSVERPDGSNFTLKIRSTKLEDSAMYFCATSATPYTDTQYFGPGTRLTVL.